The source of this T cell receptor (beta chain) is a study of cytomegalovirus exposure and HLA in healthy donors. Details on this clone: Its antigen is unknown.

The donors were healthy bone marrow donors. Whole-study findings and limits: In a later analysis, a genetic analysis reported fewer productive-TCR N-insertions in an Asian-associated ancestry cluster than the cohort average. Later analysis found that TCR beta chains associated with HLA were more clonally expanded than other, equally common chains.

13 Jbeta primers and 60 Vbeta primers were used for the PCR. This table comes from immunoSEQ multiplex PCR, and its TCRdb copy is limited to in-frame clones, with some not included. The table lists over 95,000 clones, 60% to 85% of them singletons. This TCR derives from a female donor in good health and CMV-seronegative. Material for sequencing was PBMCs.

CDR3 region: CASSRGLLHGELFF. In nucleotides, the CDR3 is TGTGCCAGCTCCCGGGGACTTCTACACGGGGAGCTGTTTTTT. This chain uses TRBV6-5 with TRBJ2-2, with a possible D match to TRBD2 (6 bases). V lost 8 bases to trimming and J lost 7 bases, with 17 bases between them. Germline CDR1 is MNHEY and CDR2 is SVGAGI. The CDR3 spans 14 residues.